The rows below give T cell receptor beta chains drawn from one sample of a study of T cell changes during pregnancy in multiple sclerosis. Here immunoSEQ multiplex PCR was the method, and the copy in TCRdb shows in-frame clones only, minus some. The sample records about 100,000 clones, about nine tenths being singletons. This specimen consisted of peripheral blood, obtained after pregnancy. The source is a female donor with multiple sclerosis, enrolled in a pregnancy study. Both conserved end residues are part of each CDR3. The order of the fields is clone size, V gene, D gene, J gene, CDR3 DNA, CDR3 protein. The D gene is left open where the match is weak. A row's size may be missing; if present it is once, few, many or a size class.

>-|TRBV18|TRBD1|TRBJ1-2
TGTGCCAGCTCACTAGACAGGGTAGCTAACTATGGCTACACCTTC
CASSLDRVANYGYTF
>-|TRBV5-1|TRBD2|TRBJ2-2
TGCGCCAGCAGACGTGATAGCGGGAGTCGTACCGGGGAGCTGTTTTTT
CASRRDSGSRTGELFF
>-|TRBV15|-|TRBJ1-5
TGTGCCACTCGATCCCCGAATAAAGGGGGCAATCAGCCCCAGCATTTT
CATRSPNKGGNQPQHF
>once|TRBV15|-|TRBJ2-1
TGTGCCACCAGCAGAGATCCGGGCAGGGTGGCCGTCGAGGAGCAGTTCTTC
CATSRDPGRVAVEEQFF
>few|TRBV19|TRBD2|TRBJ2-1
TGTGCCAGTAGGACCCGGACTAGGTCCAATGAGCAGTTCTTC
CASRTRTRSNEQFF
>-|TRBV27|TRBD1|TRBJ1-2
TGTGCCAGCAGTTCCTCGACAGGGAATCGGTATGGCTACACCTTC
CASSSSTGNRYGYTF
>-|TRBV11-3|-|TRBJ2-4
TGTGCCAGCAGCTTTGTCGACAGGTGGTCTACCAAAAACATTCAGTACTTC
CASSFVDRWSTKNIQYF
>-|TRBV5-6|TRBD1|TRBJ1-2
TGTGCCAGCAGCCCAACAGGGGGCCATCGGTATGGCTACACCTTC
CASSPTGGHRYGYTF
>-|TRBV29-1|TRBD1|TRBJ1-1
TGCAGCGCCGGGACAGTCCAGAACACTGAAGCTTTCTTT
CSAGTVQNTEAFF
>-|TRBV2|TRBD1|TRBJ1-5
TGTGCCAGCAGTGTTGACAGGGGGTCGGGGTATAGCAATCAGCCCCAGCATTTT
CASSVDRGSGYSNQPQHF
>once|TRBV27|TRBD1|TRBJ2-5
TGTGCCAGCAGTTTATCGCCAACAGGGGGCGAGACCCAGTACTTC
CASSLSPTGGETQYF
>-|TRBV27|-|TRBJ1-5
TGTGCCAGCAGTTCCCTCCAAACAGGGAATCAGCCCCAGCATTTT
CASSSLQTGNQPQHF
>-|TRBV6-5|TRBD1|TRBJ2-7
TGTGCCAGCGCCCCCGGGACAGCACCTACCTACGAGCAGTACTTC
CASAPGTAPTYEQYF
>-|TRBV18|-|TRBJ1-1
TGTGCCAGCTCTCCAGGAATTGGACAGTTAGAAGCTTTCTTT
CASSPGIGQLEAFF
>-|TRBV30|-|TRBJ2-1
TGTGCCTGGGCAGGGGACTCCTACAATGAGCAGTTCTTC
CAWAGDSYNEQFF
>-|TRBV27|-|TRBJ1-5
TGTGCCAGCAGTTTGAGGCAGGGTAGCAATCAGCCCCAGCATTTT
CASSLRQGSNQPQHF
>-|TRBV20-1|-|TRBJ1-1
TGCAGTGCCTTACTAGGGACTGAAGCTTTCTTT
CSALLGTEAFF
>once|TRBV5-6|-|TRBJ2-5
TGTGCCAGCAGCTTGGGGAGTGTCGAGACCCAGTACTTC
CASSLGSVETQYF
>few|TRBV5-1|-|TRBJ1-1
TGCGCCAGCAGCTTGTTTGGGTCGGAGGCTGAAGCTTTCTTT
CASSLFGSEAEAFF
>-|TRBV19|TRBD1|TRBJ1-2
TGTGCCAGTAGTACCGGACAGGGAAACTATGGCTACACCTTC
CASSTGQGNYGYTF
>-|TRBV20-1|-|TRBJ1-1
TGCAGTGCTAGATATAACACTGAAGCTTTCTTT
CSARYNTEAFF
>-|TRBV6-6|-|TRBJ1-2
TGTGCCAGCCCGGAGGGGCGGAGGGGCTACACCTTC
CASPEGRRGYTF
>once|TRBV2|TRBD1|TRBJ1-2
TGTGCCAGCGGATTCCGACAGGGGGGTAACTATGGCTACACCTTC
CASGFRQGGNYGYTF
>-|TRBV10-1|TRBD2|TRBJ2-1
TGCGCCAGCAGTGAGCCTAGCGGGAGGTTTAGCTCCTACAATGAGCAGTTCTTC
CASSEPSGRFSSYNEQFF
>once|TRBV19|TRBD1|TRBJ1-1
TGTGCCAGTAGTCCAAGGGACAGCCGCATGAACACTGAAGCTTTCTTT
CASSPRDSRMNTEAFF
>-|TRBV28|TRBD1|TRBJ1-2
TGTGCCAGCAGTGCCCGAGGGACAGGGCATGGCTACACCTTC
CASSARGTGHGYTF
>once|TRBV7-6|-|TRBJ2-3
TGTGCCAGCAGCTTAGAACTAGAGACAGATACGCAGTATTTT
CASSLELETDTQYF
>once|TRBV7-2|-|TRBJ2-7
TGTGCCAGCAGCCCAAGAGGGGGGGTGGTCTACGAGCAGTACTTC
CASSPRGGVVYEQYF
>-|TRBV20-1|-|TRBJ1-1
TGCAGTGCTCCCGACAAGACTGAAGCTTTCTTT
CSAPDKTEAFF
>-|TRBV30|-|TRBJ2-3
TGTGCCTGGATCCCCTCGGGGGTTAGCACAGATACGCAGTATTTT
CAWIPSGVSTDTQYF
>-|TRBV20-1|-|TRBJ2-1
TGCAGTGCACATTCTTACAATGAGCAGTTCTTC
CSAHSYNEQFF
>-|TRBV7-3|-|TRBJ2-6
TGTGCCAGCAGTCCTTTCTCCTCTGGGGCCAACGTCCTGACTTTC
CASSPFSSGANVLTF
>-|TRBV5-1|TRBD2|TRBJ2-7
TGCGCCAGCGGGGTAGCGGGAGGCTACGAGCAGTACTTC
CASGVAGGYEQYF
>-|TRBV28|TRBD2|TRBJ2-7
TGTGCCAGCAGTTTGGCGGGAGGGATATCTACGGAGCAGTACTTC
CASSLAGGISTEQYF
>-|TRBV27|-|TRBJ2-5
TGTGCCAGCAGTTTCTTTGCCGCGGCTCCGGAGACCCAGTACTTC
CASSFFAAAPETQYF
>-|TRBV7-2|TRBD1|TRBJ1-6
TGTGCCAGCAGCTCAAAGCACGGACAGGGGGCAACTAATTCACCCCTCCACTTT
CASSSKHGQGATNSPLHF
>-|TRBV10-1|-|TRBJ1-5
TGCGCCAGCAGTGAAGCTCGACAGGCTGTGAGCAATCAGCCCCAGCATTTT
CASSEARQAVSNQPQHF
>-|TRBV11-2|TRBD1|TRBJ1-2
TGTGCCAGCAGCTTAGTTCCAGGGGGCGACTATGGCTACACCTTC
CASSLVPGGDYGYTF
>-|TRBV5-6|-|TRBJ1-4
TGTGCCAGCAGCTTGATTAAGGATGGCGGTGAAAAACTGTTTTTT
CASSLIKDGGEKLFF
>-|TRBV4-1|-|TRBJ1-6
TGCGCCAGCAGCCAAGGGCGGAGGGGCAGAAATAATTCACCCCTCCACTTT
CASSQGRRGRNNSPLHF
>once|TRBV6-1|-|TRBJ1-4
TGTGCCAGCAGCGACAGCTTCTCTAATGAAAAACTGTTTTTT
CASSDSFSNEKLFF
>-|TRBV11-2|-|TRBJ2-3
TGTGCCAGCAGTTCCCGCTCGTTTAGCGGTTACACAGATACGCAGTATTTT
CASSSRSFSGYTDTQYF
>-|TRBV10-3|TRBD2|TRBJ2-7
TGTGCCATCAGTGCGGGGGGAGGCGAGCAGTACTTC
CAISAGGGEQYF
>-|TRBV5-1|-|TRBJ1-1
TGCGCCAGCAGCGCTGGAGGGGCGTTGAACACTGAAGCTTTCTTT
CASSAGGALNTEAFF
>-|TRBV2|TRBD1|TRBJ1-1
TGTGCCAGCAGTGAAGCAGGGGCAGGGGGCTGGCCTTTCTTT
CASSEAGAGGWPFF
>-|TRBV9|TRBD1|TRBJ1-3
TGTGCCAGCAGCTGGGACAGCCGATCTGGAAACACCATATATTTT
CASSWDSRSGNTIYF
>-|TRBV10-3|TRBD2|TRBJ2-7
TGTGCCATCAGTGAGCGGGGGGGCGCGTACGAGCAGTACTTC
CAISERGGAYEQYF
>-|TRBV7-9|TRBD2|TRBJ2-1
TGTGCCAGCAACCGGGGGACTAGCGGGATCCCGAAGAATGAGCAGTTCTTC
CASNRGTSGIPKNEQFF
>-|TRBV7-3|TRBD1|TRBJ1-2
TGTGCCAGCAGCGCCGGACAGGGGGTTAACTATGGCTACACCTTC
CASSAGQGVNYGYTF
>-|TRBV6-5|TRBD2|TRBJ2-5
TGTGCCAGCTCTGGCGGGGGGGCCGGGGAGACCCAGTACTTC
CASSGGGAGETQYF
>-|TRBV4-2|TRBD1|TRBJ2-5
TGTGCCAGCAGCCAAGAGGGGGACAGTCCAAAGACCCAGTACTTC
CASSQEGDSPKTQYF
>-|TRBV9|TRBD1|TRBJ1-2
TGTGCCAGCAGCGTAGAACAGGGGCTGTTGTATGGCTACACCTTC
CASSVEQGLLYGYTF
>-|TRBV7-6|-|TRBJ2-1
TGTGCCAGCAGCCCCGCCGGGAATGAGCAGTTCTTC
CASSPAGNEQFF
>-|TRBV9|TRBD2|TRBJ2-7
TGTGCCAGCAGCGTAGGGTCGACTAGCGGGAGCGAGCAGTACTTC
CASSVGSTSGSEQYF